Shown below are 17 T cell receptor beta chains from a single sample sequenced in a study of shared clonotypes between healthy human individuals. Naive CD8 cells lacked CD45RO and underwent positive selection for CCR7, leaving out terminally differentiated effector memory CD45RA+ cells. Profiling relied on immunoSEQ multiplex PCR, and the TCRdb table lists in-frame clones only, not all of them. This sample has 2 million to 2.5 million clones, with approximately 94% found just once. Sequencing was performed on naive CD8+ T cells sorted from blood. All receptors come from a man aged 18 to 29 in good health.

This chain connects TRBV6-5 to TRBJ2-7, with D perhaps matching TRBD1 (6 bases). The germline gives CDR1 MNHEY, CDR2 SVGAGI. The CDR3 covers 13 residues. Trimming pared 8 bases from V and 4 bases from J, leaving 15 bases between. The CDR3 nucleotides are TGTGCCAGCTCTCCACAGGGCTTGTACGAGCAGTACTTC. The encoded protein is CASSPQGLYEQYF.

The rearrangement links TRBV30 to TRBJ1-6, with D possibly being TRBD1 (6 bases). Germline CDR1 reads GTSNPN; CDR2 reads SVGIG (reference sequence). The CDR3 runs 12 residues. Trimming pared 8 bases from V and 9 bases from J, leaving 14 bases between. The CDR3 loop is CAGGQAASPLHF. The CDR3 DNA reads as TGTGCCGGGGGGCAGGCCGCTTCACCCCTCCACTTT.

The chain couples TRBV6-1 to TRBJ2-7; weak D call: TRBD1 (6 bases). CDR1 is MNHNS, CDR2 SASEGT, per germline. The CDR3 consists of 14 residues. V gave up 6 bases and J gave up 4 bases, with 16 bases separating them. The CDR3 here is CASSKDWDIYEQYF. DNA of the CDR3: TGTGCCAGCAGCAAGGACTGGGACATATACGAGCAGTACTTC.

This clone was recorded once. This sample also contains other DNA sequences that code for the same CDR3. The chain recombines TRBV30 with TRBJ2-5; D is possibly TRBD1 (5 bases). Looked up from germline, CDR1 is GTSNPN and CDR2 is SVGIG (reference sequence). The V and J ends lost 0 bases and 5 bases respectively, with 13 bases between them. The CDR3 length is 14 residues. The CDR3 bases are TGTGCCTGGAGTGTAGGGCAGGGTCGGGAGACCCAGTACTTC. Amino acids: CAWSVGQGRETQYF.

The V and J genes are TRBV4-3 and TRBJ2-7; 9 nucleotides match TRBD1. J was trimmed by 6 bases and V by 4 bases; bases with no gene match: 13. CDR1 and CDR2 from the germline V gene are LGHNA and YSLEER. The CDR3 is made up of 16 amino acids. CDR3 residues: CASSPYAAGQGREQYF. CDR3 nucleotides: TGCGCCAGCAGCCCCTATGCTGCGGGACAGGGTCGCGAGCAGTACTTC.

The gene calls are TRBV4-2 and TRBJ2-7, with D possibly matching TRBD1 (6 bases). This CDR3 region has 15 residues. Trimming cost V 4 bases and J 0 bases, with 13 bases left between them. Germline CDR1 reads LGHNA; CDR2 reads YNFKEQ. The CDR3 DNA sequence: TGTGCCAGCAGCCGTTACAGGGAAAGCTCCTACGAGCAGTACTTC. It encodes CASSRYRESSYEQYF.

This clone showed up just once. The chain is built from TRBV28 and TRBJ2-1; 15 bases are shared with TRBD2. The CDR3 sequence is 21 residues long. V shed 2 bases and J 7 bases; nucleotides not matched to a gene: 18. CDR1 is MDHEN, CDR2 SYDVKM, per germline. DNA for the CDR3: TGTGCCAGCAGTTTAGAAGCCCGGACTAGCGGGGGGGATATAAGGTATAATGAGCAGTTCTTC. This sequence encodes CASSLEARTSGGDIRYNEQFF.

The V call is TRBV5-6, the J call TRBJ1-2, with D tentatively TRBD1 (5 bases). Trimming removed 4 bases from V and 0 bases from J, with 16 bases in between. CDR3 length: 16 amino acids. CDR1 SGHDT and CDR2 YYEEEE come from the germline V gene. This chain's CDR3 is CASSPAGASPNYGYTF. The CDR3 coding sequence is TGTGCCAGCAGCCCGGCCGGGGCCTCGCCTAACTATGGCTACACCTTC.

V is TRBV7-9 and J is TRBJ2-6; D gene uncertain. CDR1 SEHNR and CDR2 FQNEAQ come from the germline V gene (reference sequence). The CDR3 runs to 18 residues. V dropped 3 bases and J dropped 2 bases, with 17 bases sitting between them. This chain's CDR3 is CASSFLNFVTTGANVLTF. The CDR3 bases are TGTGCCAGCAGCTTCCTCAACTTCGTAACCACTGGGGCCAACGTCCTGACTTTC.

This rearrangement joins TRBV5-4 to TRBJ2-1; TRBD1 matches 7 bases. The CDR3 contains 14 residues. With 5 bases clipped from V and 7 bases from J, the junction kept 9 bases outside the gene matches. The germline V gene encodes CDR1 SGHNT and CDR2 YYREEE (reference sequence). CDR3 sequence (DNA): TGTGCCAGCAGATCTGGACAGGAGGTGAATGAGCAGTTCTTC. It specifies CASRSGQEVNEQFF.

The chain recombines TRBV11-1 with TRBJ2-7; D is unresolved. This CDR3 has 13 amino acids. Deletions cut 4 bases from V and 6 bases from J, with 13 bases between. CDR1 SGHAT and CDR2 FQDESV come from the germline V gene (reference sequence). The CDR3 nucleotides read TGTGCCAGCAGCTCCACTTTTATGGGCGAGCAGTACTTC. Residues: CASSSTFMGEQYF.

J is TRBJ2-2 and V is TRBV9; TRBD1 is a possible D gene (6 bases). V was shortened by 4 bases and J by 7 bases, with 17 bases between the two germline ends. The CDR3 has 15 amino acids. The germline gives CDR1 SGDLS, CDR2 YYNGEE. The DNA for the CDR3 is TGTGCCAGCAGCCAGGGGCAGGGGCCTAGCGGGGAGCTGTTTTTT. Amino acids: CASSQGQGPSGELFF. Combining the CDR3 with reference TRBV9 and TRBJ2-2 gives the whole variable domain DSGVTQTPKHLITATGQRVTLRCSPRSGDLSVYWYQQSLDQGLQFLIQYYNGEERAKGNILERFSAQQFPDLHSELNLSSLELGDSALYFCASSQGQGPSGELFFGEGSRLTVL.

The J gene is TRBJ2-7, the V gene TRBV10-3; 13 nucleotides agree with TRBD2. V shed 5 bases, J shed 2 bases, and the junction held 12 bases outside the gene matches. The germline gives CDR1 ENHRY, CDR2 SYGVKD. The CDR3 extends over 18 amino acids. CDR3 in amino acids: CAISQRTSGSLDTYEQYF. The CDR3 nucleotides are TGTGCCATCAGTCAAAGGACTAGCGGGAGTTTGGACACCTACGAGCAGTACTTC.

V is TRBV9 and J is TRBJ1-2, with 8 bases matching TRBD1. V shed 2 bases, J shed 12 bases, and the junction held 3 bases outside the gene matches. This CDR3 region has 11 residues. Germline assignment: CDR1 SGDLS and CDR2 YYNGEE. The CDR3 nucleotides are TGTGCCAGCAGCGTGGGACAGGACCACACCTTC. It encodes CASSVGQDHTF. The variable domain in full, completed from reference TRBV9 and TRBJ1-2, reads DSGVTQTPKHLITATGQRVTLRCSPRSGDLSVYWYQQSLDQGLQFLIQYYNGEERAKGNILERFSAQQFPDLHSELNLSSLELGDSALYFCASSVGQDHTFGSGTRLTVV.

The chain links TRBV4-3 to TRBJ2-2; the D is unclear. From germline, CDR1 is LGHNA and CDR2 YSLEER. V was pared by 0 bases and J by 3 bases, with 17 bases between. The CDR3 contains 18 residues. In DNA form, the CDR3 reads TGCGCCAGCAGCCAAGACCAACCTCAGGCTGAGTACACCGGGGAGCTGTTTTTT. Translating gives CASSQDQPQAEYTGELFF.

CDR3 region: CASSQEVTVETQYF. The CDR3, as DNA: TGTGCCAGCAGCCAAGAGGTGACAGTTGAGACCCAGTACTTC. The chain couples TRBV4-2 to TRBJ2-5; D may be TRBD1 (5 bases). Germline-derived CDR1 and CDR2 are LGHNA and YNFKEQ. Trimming stripped 0 bases from V and 5 bases from J, with 10 bases between. This CDR3 region has 14 residues.

This chain connects TRBV11-2 to TRBJ2-4, with D unresolved. Trimming took 0 bases from V and 0 from J, leaving 9 bases between them. The CDR3 spans 16 residues. Per germline, CDR1 SGHAT and CDR2 FQNNGV. CDR3 DNA sequence: TGTGCCAGCAGCTTAGAGGCATATTTAGCCAAAAACATTCAGTACTTC. Translation: CASSLEAYLAKNIQYF.